Listed below are T cell receptor beta chains from one sample, sequenced in a study of blood T cell repertoires in COVID-19. TCRdb's table, derived via immunoSEQ multiplex PCR, lists solely in-frame clones and lacks some. This sample carries 200,000 to 250,000 clones, roughly 83% of them seen once, and the ten largest clones take 2% to 2.5%. Sequenced sample: PBMCs or T cells enriched from blood (not recorded which). All receptors come from a woman in her fifties or sixties who had recovered from COVID-19. The CDR3 runs from the conserved cysteine through the conserved F or W.

TRBV6-5	TRBJ2-7	14	CASSYYQAPYEQYF
TRBV7-9	TRBJ1-1	14	CASSLVWQNTEAFF
TRBV5-1	TRBJ2-7	14	CASSLASGTNAQYF
TRBV19	TRBJ1-5	16	CASAGTGRDFNQPQHF
TRBV9	TRBJ1-1	14	CASSARGMNTEAFF
TRBV6-5	TRBJ1-4	16	CASSYQGGATNEKLFF
TRBV7-9	TRBJ1-2	14	CASSVDTNPYGYTF
TRBV27	TRBJ2-3	15	CASSYRGRSTDTQYF
TRBV7-2	TRBJ2-5	19	CASSTRTSGGASRVETQYF
TRBV7-9	TRBJ2-1	14	CASSLAGGYNEQFF